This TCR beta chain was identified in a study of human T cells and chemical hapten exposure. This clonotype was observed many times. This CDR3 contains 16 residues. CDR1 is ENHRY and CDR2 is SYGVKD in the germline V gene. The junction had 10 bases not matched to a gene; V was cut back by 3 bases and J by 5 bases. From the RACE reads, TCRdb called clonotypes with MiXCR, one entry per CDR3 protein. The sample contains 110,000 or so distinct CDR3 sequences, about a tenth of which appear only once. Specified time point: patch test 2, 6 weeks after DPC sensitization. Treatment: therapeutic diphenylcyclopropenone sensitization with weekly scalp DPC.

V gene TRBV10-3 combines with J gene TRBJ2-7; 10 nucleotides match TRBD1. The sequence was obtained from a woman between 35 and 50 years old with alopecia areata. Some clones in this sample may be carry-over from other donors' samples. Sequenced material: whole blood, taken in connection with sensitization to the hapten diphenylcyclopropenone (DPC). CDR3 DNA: TGTGCCATCAGTGATATCCCCGGGACAGGGGCAGACGAGCAGTACTTC. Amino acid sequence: CAISDIPGTGADEQYF.